One and the same sample provided the 2 T cell receptor beta chains below, sequenced in a study of cytomegalovirus exposure and HLA in healthy donors. The PCR contained 60 Vbeta and 13 Jbeta primers. Sequenced by immunoSEQ multiplex PCR; TCRdb stores in-frame clones only, minus some. The sample shows some 170,000 clones, around 88% of them seen only once. The sample consisted of PBMCs. The receptors derive from a woman aged 25 to 45 in good health and CMV-seronegative.

The genes are TRBV13 and TRBJ2-7; 7 nucleotides match TRBD1. CDR1 is PRHDT, CDR2 FYEKMQ, per germline (reference sequence). This CDR3 is built from 14 residues. J lost 3 bases, V lost 5 bases, and 7 bases had no gene match. The chain's CDR3 is CASSGRAGGYEQYF. The CDR3 region has the DNA TGTGCCAGCAGCGGCCGGGCAGGGGGCTACGAGCAGTACTTC.

This chain joins TRBV10-1 and TRBJ1-1; 8 bases align to TRBD1. The V gene's germline CDR1 is WNHNN and CDR2 SYGVQD (reference sequence). The V and J ends lost 9 bases and 1 base, in that order; junction bases with no gene match: 7. CDR3 length: 14 amino acids. CDR3 in DNA: TGCGCCAGTATGTACAGGGGGAAGAACACTGAAGCTTTCTTT. Translating it yields CASMYRGKNTEAFF.